Detailed here is one T cell receptor (beta chain). There is no known antigen for this receptor. Per-base qualities were not stored, and no clone one base away is much larger. Per the germline V gene, SGHNT is the CDR1 and YENEEA is the CDR2. V is shortened by 1 base, J by 4 bases, and the region joining them spans 13 bases. Spanning cysteine to phenylalanine, the CDR3 consists of 15 amino acids. The sequence is cut down to CDR3 DNA, 45 bases in frame from base 1. The immunoSEQ Assay, a bias-controlled multiplex PCR, was used to amplify TCRbeta CDR3 regions from genomic DNA. Per the authors' processing: The number of nucleated cells in each sample was estimated by amplification of reference gene primers within the assay. To quantify the absolute abundance of each unique TCRbeta CDR3 rearrangement, sequence reads were collapsed and filtered. For each sample, productive Simpson clonality was calculated as the square root of Simpson's diversity index over productive rearrangements. TCRdb obtained this table from immuneACCESS and retained in-frame rearrangements with V and J assigned. These tables miss some clones; where compared with another copy, unresolved V genes account for less than half of the shortfall, and the remainder is unexplained. V and J calls and clone size are those listed in that table; D and trimming were worked out from the DNA. The sample table lists about 220,000 clones, 75% to 90% of them with a count of one. Of the sample, around 5.4% falls within the top ten clones.

This sample is part of a study of blood T cell repertoires in COVID-19 (dated by TCRdb to the early 2020s). Looking at the study overall: Collaborator samples came from the United States, Italy and Spain and covered acute and convalescent phases of COVID-19. The material from the prospective study consisted of cDNA or gDNA derived from T cells, B-cell-depleted T cells, or PBMCs. Deeply sampled blood TCRbeta repertoires from subjects exposed to, actively infected with, or recovered from COVID-19 were included in the dataset. The repertoires were released in a freely available public database meant as a resource for research on the immune response to SARS-CoV-2. The samples were drawn from two sources: the first 160 participants of the ongoing ImmuneRACE study, and 1,200 or so subjects contributed by 6 global collaborators. The sample metadata nearly always contained a de-identified subject ID, COVID-19 status, age in years and sex. Where HLA class I and class II types were available, the types were taken from metadata supplied by the sample provider, not from assay-based typing. The paper as a whole reports these results and caveats: Clinical and demographic metadata were provided uncurated, with the amount varying by source and participant.

Each collaborating institution followed its own protocols to collect whole blood in K2EDTA tubes. For TCRbeta analysis, collaborators shipped samples in one of three forms: frozen whole blood, isolated PBMCs, or DNA extracted from either of those sample types. This sequence was found in a human donor in a cohort sampled during active COVID-19. Source material: peripheral blood. The chain is encoded by TRBV11-3 joined to TRBJ1-1; a tentative D match to TRBD1 spans 5 bases. DNA sequence: TGTGCCAGCAGCTTAGGCTCCAGGCAGGGCACTGAAGCTTTCTTT. This is translated as CASSLGSRQGTEAFF. Supplemented by the reference TRBV11-3 and TRBJ1-1 proteins around the CDR3, the complete variable domain is EAGVVQSPRYKIIEKKQPVAFWCNPISGHNTLYWYLQNLGQGPELLIRYENEEAVDDSQLPKDRFSAERLKGVDSTLKIQPAELGDSAVYLCASSLGSRQGTEAFFGQGTRLTVV.